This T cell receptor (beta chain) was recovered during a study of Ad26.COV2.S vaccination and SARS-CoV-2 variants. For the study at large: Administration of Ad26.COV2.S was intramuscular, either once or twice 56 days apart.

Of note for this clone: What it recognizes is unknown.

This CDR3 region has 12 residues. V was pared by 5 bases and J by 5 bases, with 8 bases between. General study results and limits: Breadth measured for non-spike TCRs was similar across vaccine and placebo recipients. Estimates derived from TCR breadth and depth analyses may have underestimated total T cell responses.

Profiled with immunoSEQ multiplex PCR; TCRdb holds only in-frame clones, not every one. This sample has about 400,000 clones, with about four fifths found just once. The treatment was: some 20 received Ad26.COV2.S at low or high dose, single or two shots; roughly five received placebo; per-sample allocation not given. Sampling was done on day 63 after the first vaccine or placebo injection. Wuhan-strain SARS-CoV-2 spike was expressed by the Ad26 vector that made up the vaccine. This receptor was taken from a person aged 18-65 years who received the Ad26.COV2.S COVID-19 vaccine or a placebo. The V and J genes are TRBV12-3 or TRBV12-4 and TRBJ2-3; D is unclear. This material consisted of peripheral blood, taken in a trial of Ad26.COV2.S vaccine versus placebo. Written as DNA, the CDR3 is TGTGCCAGCAGTCCTATGGGAGATACGCAGTATTTT. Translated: CASSPMGDTQYF.